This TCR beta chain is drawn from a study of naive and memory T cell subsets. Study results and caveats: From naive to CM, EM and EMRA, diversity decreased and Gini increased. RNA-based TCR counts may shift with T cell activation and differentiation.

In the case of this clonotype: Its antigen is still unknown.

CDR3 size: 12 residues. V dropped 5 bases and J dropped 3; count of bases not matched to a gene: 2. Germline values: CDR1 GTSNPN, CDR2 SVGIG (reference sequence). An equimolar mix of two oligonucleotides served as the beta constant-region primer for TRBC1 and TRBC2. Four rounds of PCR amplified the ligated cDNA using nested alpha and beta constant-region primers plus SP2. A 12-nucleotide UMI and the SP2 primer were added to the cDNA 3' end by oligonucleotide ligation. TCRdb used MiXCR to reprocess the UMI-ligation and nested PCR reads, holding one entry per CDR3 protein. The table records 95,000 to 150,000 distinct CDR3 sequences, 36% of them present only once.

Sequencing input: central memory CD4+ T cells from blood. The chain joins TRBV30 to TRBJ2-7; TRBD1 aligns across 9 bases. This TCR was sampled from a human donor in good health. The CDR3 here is CAWGQGFYEQYF. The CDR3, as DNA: TGTGCCTGGGGACAGGGGTTCTACGAGCAGTACTTC.